The clone carrying this TCR beta chain occurred a few times. Its antigen is undetermined. The sample is drawn from a study of CD8 T cells in ankylosing spondylitis. Study-wide findings and caveats: What appeared characteristic of ankylosing spondylitis blood was a TCR beta motif of 7 or 8 highly homologous variants. A CD8+ phenotype characterized the disease-linked clones, which were relatively rare in peripheral blood. From matched ankylosing spondylitis synovial fluid, disease-linked clones were reportedly recovered at significantly enriched levels.

The CDR3 has 14 amino acids. The germline V gene encodes CDR1 DFQATT and CDR2 SNEGSKA (reference sequence). V was pared by 2 bases and J by 1 base, with 11 bases between. Libraries for TCR beta were made by quantitative 5'-RACE with molecular barcodes. TCRdb re-called the 5' RACE reads with MiXCR, one entry per CDR3 protein. The repertoire has 200,000 to 300,000 distinct CDR3 sequences, 8% to 9.5% of them found once; the top ten carry approximately 6.2%. The rearrangement links TRBV20-1 to TRBJ1-1; D perhaps matches TRBD1 (5 bases). This clonotype was obtained from a male donor with ankylosing spondylitis or in good health (not recorded which). Sequencing input: blood, either unsorted or a sorted T cell fraction (not recorded which). The CDR3 sequence is CSARFPGRNTEAFF. The CDR3 region has the DNA TGCAGTGCTAGATTTCCAGGGCGGAACACTGAAGCTTTCTTT.